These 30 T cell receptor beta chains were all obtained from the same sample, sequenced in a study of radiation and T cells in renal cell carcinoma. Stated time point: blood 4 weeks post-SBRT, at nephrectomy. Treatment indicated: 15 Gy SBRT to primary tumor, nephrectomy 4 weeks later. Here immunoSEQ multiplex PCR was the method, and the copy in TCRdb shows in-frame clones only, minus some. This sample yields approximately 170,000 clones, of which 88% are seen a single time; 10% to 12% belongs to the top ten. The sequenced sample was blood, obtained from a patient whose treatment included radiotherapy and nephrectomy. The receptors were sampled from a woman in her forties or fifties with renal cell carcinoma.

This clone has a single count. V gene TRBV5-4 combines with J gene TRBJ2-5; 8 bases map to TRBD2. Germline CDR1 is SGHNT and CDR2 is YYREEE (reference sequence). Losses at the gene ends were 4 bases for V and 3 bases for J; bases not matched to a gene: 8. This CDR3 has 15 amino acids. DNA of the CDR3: TGTGCCAGCAGCCCGGCGGGGCGGGGGGAAGAGACCCAGTACTTC. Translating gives CASSPAGRGEETQYF.

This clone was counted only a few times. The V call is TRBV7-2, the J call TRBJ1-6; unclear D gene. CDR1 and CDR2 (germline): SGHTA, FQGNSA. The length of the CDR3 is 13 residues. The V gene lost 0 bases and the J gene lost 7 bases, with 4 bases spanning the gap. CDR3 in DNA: TGTGCCAGCAGCTTAGCTACGAATTCACCCCTCCACTTT. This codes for CASSLATNSPLHF.

CDR3 coding DNA: TGTGCTAGTGGTTTGGTAACAGGGGCTTTGAGCGAGCAGTACTTC. Its protein is CASGLVTGALSEQYF. The J gene is TRBJ2-7, the V gene TRBV12-5; 7 bases line up with TRBD1. V dropped 0 bases and J dropped 6; count of bases not matched to a gene: 8. This CDR3 is built from 15 residues. Germline CDR1 is LGHNT and CDR2 is FRNRAP.

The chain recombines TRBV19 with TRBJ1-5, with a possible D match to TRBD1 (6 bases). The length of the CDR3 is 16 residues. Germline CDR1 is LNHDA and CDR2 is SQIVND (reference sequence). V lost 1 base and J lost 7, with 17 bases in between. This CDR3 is CASSIAGGREDQPQHF. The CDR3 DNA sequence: TGTGCCAGTAGTATAGCGGGGGGGCGCGAAGACCAGCCCCAGCATTTT.

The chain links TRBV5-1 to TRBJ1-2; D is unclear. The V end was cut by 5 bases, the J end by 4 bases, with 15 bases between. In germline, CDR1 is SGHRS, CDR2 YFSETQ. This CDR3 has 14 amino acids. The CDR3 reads CASRGDTTTYGYTF. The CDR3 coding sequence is TGCGCCAGCAGAGGAGACACTACGACCTATGGCTACACCTTC.

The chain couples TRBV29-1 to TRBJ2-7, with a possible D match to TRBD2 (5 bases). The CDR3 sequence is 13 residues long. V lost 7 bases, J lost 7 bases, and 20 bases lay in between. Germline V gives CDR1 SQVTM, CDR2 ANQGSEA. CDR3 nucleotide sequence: TGCAGCGCCACGACCTTAGGGCCGGGGGAGCAGTACTTC. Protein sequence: CSATTLGPGEQYF.

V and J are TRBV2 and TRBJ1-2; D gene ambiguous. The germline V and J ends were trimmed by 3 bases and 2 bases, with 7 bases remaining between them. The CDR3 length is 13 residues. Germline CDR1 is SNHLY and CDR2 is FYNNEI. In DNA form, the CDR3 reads TGTGCCAGCAGTGATAACCCGAACTATGGCTACACCTTC. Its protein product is CASSDNPNYGYTF.

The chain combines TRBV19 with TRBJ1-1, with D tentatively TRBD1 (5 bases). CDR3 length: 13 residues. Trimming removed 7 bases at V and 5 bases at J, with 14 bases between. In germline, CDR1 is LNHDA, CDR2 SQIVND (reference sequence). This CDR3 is CASIYRGRTEAFF. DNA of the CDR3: TGTGCCAGTATCTATCGGGGGAGAACTGAAGCTTTCTTT. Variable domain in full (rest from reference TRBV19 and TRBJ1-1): DGGITQSPKYLFRKEGQNVTLSCEQNLNHDAMYWYRQDPGQGLRLIYYSQIVNDFQKGDIAEGYSVSREKKESFPLTVTSAQKNPTAFYLCASIYRGRTEAFFGQGTRLTVV.

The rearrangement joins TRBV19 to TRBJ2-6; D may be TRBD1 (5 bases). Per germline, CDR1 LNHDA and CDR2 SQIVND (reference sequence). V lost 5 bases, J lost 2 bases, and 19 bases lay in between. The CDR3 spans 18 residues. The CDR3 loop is CASSYSGQGFAGANVLTF. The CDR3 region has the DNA TGTGCCAGTAGTTATAGTGGGCAGGGTTTCGCTGGGGCCAACGTCCTGACTTTC.

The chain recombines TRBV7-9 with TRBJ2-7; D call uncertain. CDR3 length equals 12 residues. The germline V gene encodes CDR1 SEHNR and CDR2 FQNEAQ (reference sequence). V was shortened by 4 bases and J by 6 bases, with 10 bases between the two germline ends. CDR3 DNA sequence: TGTGCCAGCAGCTCCCACTATTCCGAGCAGTACTTC. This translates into CASSSHYSEQYF.

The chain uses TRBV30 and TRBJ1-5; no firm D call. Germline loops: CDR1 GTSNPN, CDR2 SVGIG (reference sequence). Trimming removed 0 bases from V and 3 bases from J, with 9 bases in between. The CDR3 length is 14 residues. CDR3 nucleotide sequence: TGTGCCTGGAGTGTACAAGTCGACAATCAGCCCCAGCATTTT. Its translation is CAWSVQVDNQPQHF. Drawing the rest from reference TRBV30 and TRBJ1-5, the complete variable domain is SQTIHQWPATLVQPVGSPLSLECTVEGTSNPNLYWYRQAAGRGLQLLFYSVGIGQISSEVPQNLSASRPQDRQFILSSKKLLLSDSGFYLCAWSVQVDNQPQHFGDGTRLSIL.

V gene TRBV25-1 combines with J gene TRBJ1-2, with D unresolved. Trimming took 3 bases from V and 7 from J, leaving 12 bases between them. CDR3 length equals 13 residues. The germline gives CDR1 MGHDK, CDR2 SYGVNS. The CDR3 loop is CASSDLGRRGYTF. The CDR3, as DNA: TGTGCCAGCAGTGATCTCGGTAGGCGTGGCTACACCTTC.

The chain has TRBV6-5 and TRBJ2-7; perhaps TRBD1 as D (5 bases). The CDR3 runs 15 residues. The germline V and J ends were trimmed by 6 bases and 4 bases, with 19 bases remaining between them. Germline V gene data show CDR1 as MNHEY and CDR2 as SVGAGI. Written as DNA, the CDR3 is TGTGCCAGCAGCGGCGGATCGAGACAGCCATACGAGCAGTACTTC. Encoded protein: CASSGGSRQPYEQYF.

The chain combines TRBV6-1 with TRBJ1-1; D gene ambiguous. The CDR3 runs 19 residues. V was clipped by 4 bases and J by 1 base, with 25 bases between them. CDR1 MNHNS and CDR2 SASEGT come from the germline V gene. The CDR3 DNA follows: TGTGCCAGCAGTGGTCGGTCAGGAGGCCCTAGGGTAGAGAACACTGAAGCTTTCTTT. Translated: CASSGRSGGPRVENTEAFF.

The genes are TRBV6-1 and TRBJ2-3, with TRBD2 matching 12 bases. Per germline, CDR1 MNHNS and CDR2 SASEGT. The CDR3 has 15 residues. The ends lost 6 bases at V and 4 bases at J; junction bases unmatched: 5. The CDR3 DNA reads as TGTGCCAGCAGAGAACTAGCGGGGGGCCCAGATACGCAGTATTTT. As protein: CASRELAGGPDTQYF.

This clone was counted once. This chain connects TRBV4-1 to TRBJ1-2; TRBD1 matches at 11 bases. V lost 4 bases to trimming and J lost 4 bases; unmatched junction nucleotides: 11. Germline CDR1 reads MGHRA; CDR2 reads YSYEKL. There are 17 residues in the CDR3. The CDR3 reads CASSLNIRDRGVYGYTF. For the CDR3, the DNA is TGCGCCAGCAGCCTGAACATTCGGGACAGGGGGGTCTATGGCTACACCTTC.

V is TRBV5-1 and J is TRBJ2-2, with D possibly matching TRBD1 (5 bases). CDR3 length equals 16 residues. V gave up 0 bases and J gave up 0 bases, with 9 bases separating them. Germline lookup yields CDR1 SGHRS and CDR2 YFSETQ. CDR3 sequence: CASSLAIGANTGELFF. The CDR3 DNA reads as TGCGCCAGCAGCTTGGCCATAGGGGCGAACACCGGGGAGCTGTTTTTT. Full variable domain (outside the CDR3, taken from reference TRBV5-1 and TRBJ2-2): KAGVTQTPRYLIKTRGQQVTLSCSPISGHRSVSWYQQTPGQGLQFLFEYFSETQRNKGNFPGRFSGRQFSNSRSEMNVSTLELGDSALYLCASSLAIGANTGELFFGEGSRLTVL.

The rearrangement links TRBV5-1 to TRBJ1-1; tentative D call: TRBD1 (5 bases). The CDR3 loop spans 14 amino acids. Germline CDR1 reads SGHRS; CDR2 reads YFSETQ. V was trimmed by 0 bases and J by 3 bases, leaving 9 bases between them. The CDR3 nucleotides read TGCGCCAGCAGCTTGGTAATAGGGGACACTGAAGCTTTCTTT. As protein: CASSLVIGDTEAFF.

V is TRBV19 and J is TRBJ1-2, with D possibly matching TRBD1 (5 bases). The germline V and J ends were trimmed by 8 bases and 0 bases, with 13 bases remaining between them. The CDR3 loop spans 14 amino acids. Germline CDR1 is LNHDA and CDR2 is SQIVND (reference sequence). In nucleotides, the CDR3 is TGTGCCAGTGCGCGGGGCTCAGCTAACTATGGCTACACCTTC. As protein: CASARGSANYGYTF.

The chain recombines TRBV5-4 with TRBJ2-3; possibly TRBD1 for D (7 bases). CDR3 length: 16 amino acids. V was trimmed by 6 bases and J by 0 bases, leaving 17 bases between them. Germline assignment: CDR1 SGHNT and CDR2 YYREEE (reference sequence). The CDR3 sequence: CASTSTGDFSTDTQYF. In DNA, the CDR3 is TGTGCCAGCACATCTACAGGGGACTTTAGCACAGATACGCAGTATTTT.

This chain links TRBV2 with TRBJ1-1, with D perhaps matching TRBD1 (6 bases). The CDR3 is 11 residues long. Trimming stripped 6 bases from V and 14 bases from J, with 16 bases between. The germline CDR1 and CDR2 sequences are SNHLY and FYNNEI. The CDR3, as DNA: TGTGCCAGCAGAAGGGGGGATTCGTCATTCTTT. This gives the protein CASRRGDSSFF. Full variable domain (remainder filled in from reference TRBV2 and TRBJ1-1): EPEVTQTPSHQVTQMGQEVILRCVPISNHLYFYWYRQILGQKVEFLVSFYNNEISEKSEIFDDQFSVERPDGSNFTLKIRSTKLEDSAMYFCASRRGDSSFFGQGTRLTVV.

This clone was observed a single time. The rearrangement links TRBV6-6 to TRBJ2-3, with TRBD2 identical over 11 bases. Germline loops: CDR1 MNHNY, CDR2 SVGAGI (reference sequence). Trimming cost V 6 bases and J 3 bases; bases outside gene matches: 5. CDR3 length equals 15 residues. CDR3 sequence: CASSLLAGVTDTQYF. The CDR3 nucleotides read TGTGCCAGCAGCCTACTAGCGGGGGTGACAGATACGCAGTATTTT.

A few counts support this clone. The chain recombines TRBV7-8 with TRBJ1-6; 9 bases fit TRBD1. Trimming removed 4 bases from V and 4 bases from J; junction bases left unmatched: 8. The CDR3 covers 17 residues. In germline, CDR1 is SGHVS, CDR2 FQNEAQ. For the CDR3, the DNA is TGTGCCAGCAGCTCGGGGACAGGGACCCATTATAATTCACCCCTCCACTTT. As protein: CASSSGTGTHYNSPLHF.

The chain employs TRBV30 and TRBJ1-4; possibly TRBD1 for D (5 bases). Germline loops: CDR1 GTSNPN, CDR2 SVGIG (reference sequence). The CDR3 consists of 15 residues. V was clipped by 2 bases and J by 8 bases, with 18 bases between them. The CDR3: CAWSPIGQGSEKLFF. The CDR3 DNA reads TGTGCCTGGAGTCCCATTGGGCAGGGCTCCGAAAAACTGTTTTTT.

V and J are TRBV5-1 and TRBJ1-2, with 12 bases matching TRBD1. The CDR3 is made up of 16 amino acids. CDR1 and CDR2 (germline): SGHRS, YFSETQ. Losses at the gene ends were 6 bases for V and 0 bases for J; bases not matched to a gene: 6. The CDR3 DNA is TGCGCCAGCACCTCGGGACAGGGGGCGACTAACTATGGCTACACCTTC. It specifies CASTSGQGATNYGYTF.

The CDR3 DNA reads TGTGCCAGCAGCCCCTCCCCAAATCAGCCCCAGCATTTT. This codes for CASSPSPNQPQHF. The V gene is TRBV5-4, the J gene TRBJ1-5; D is unclear. The germline CDR1 and CDR2 sequences are SGHNT and YYREEE (reference sequence). The CDR3 covers 13 residues. V lost 4 bases, J lost 4 bases, and 9 bases lay in between.

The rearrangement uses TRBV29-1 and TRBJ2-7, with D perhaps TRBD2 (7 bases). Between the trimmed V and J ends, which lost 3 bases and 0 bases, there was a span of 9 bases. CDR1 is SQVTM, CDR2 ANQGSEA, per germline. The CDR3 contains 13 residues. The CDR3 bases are TGCAGCGTTGATAGGGGGGGCTCCTACGAGCAGTACTTC. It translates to CSVDRGGSYEQYF.

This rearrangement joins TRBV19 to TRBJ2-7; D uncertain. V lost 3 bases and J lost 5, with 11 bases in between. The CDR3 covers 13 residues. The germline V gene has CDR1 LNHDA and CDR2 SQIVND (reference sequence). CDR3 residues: CASSIRVRDEQYF. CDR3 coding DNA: TGTGCCAGTAGTATTCGAGTCCGGGACGAGCAGTACTTC. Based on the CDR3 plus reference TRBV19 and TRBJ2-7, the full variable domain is DGGITQSPKYLFRKEGQNVTLSCEQNLNHDAMYWYRQDPGQGLRLIYYSQIVNDFQKGDIAEGYSVSREKKESFPLTVTSAQKNPTAFYLCASSIRVRDEQYFGPGTRLTVT.

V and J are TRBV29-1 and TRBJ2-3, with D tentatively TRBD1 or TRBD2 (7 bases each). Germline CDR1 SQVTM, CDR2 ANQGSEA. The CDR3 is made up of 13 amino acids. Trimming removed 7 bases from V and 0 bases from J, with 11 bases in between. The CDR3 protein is CSAQGGSTDTQYF. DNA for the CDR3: TGCAGCGCCCAGGGGGGGAGCACAGATACGCAGTATTTT.

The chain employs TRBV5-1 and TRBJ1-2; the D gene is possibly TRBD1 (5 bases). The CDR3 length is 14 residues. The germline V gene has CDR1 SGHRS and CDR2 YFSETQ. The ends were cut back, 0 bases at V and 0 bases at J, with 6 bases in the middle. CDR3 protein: CASSLEGANYGYTF. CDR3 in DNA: TGCGCCAGCAGCTTGGAAGGGGCTAACTATGGCTACACCTTC.